This TCR beta chain was documented in a study of T cell responses to AZD1222 COVID-19 vaccine (dated by TCRdb to the early 2020s). With respect to the entire study: AZD1222 recipients whose second dose came at about 4 weeks and those whose second dose came at about 12 weeks were combined into one group, since spike-specific TCR depth and breadth did not differ between the two schedules. A total of 230 to 250 trial participants underwent TCR sequencing, of whom some 210 received two doses of AZD1222 and about 26 received two doses of the MenACWY control vaccine. Trial participants were enrolled by age into 18-55, 56-69 and 70-plus year subgroups, with roughly 160, 29 and 62 TCR-sequenced participants respectively.

Remarks on this clone: It has no known antigen specificity. Per-nucleotide qualities are absent, and no much larger clonotype sits a single base away.

The sample's time point label, in plain terms: baseline before first vaccination. Samples from vaccinated people were obtained from the UK trials COV001 and COV002, which included a single-blind randomized controlled phase 2/3 trial of AZD1222 (ChAdOx1 nCoV-19) in healthy adults. For TCRbeta chain sequencing, PBMC samples from trial participants were taken at day 0 and at day 28 after the second dose. Via the germline V gene (reference sequence), CDR1 is LGHDT and CDR2 YNNKEL. The CDR3 sequence holds 12 residues, the cysteine and phenylalanine included. Only the CDR3 DNA is retained, 36 bases long and in frame from the first base. V is clipped by 1 base and J by 5 bases, and the sequence between their germline boundaries is 6 bases long. The CDR3 regions of human TCRbeta chains were subjected to immunosequencing. As for the authors' bioinformatics: Repertoire TCRs were checked for matches against a reference library of SARS-CoV-2-specific TCRs that had been generated using the MIRA antigen-specificity platform. Breadth meant the fraction of unique TCRs that were SARS-CoV-2-associated, whereas depth meant the fraction of total T cells that were SARS-CoV-2-associated. Using the MIRA data, each spike-specific TCR was mapped to the spike region that the TCR reacts to and placed in a CD4 or CD8 class. Log10-transformed breadth and depth values were compared by one-way ANOVA with Sidak's multiple comparisons tests. Held by TCRdb, this immuneACCESS table contains in-frame sequences only and omits some clones. Under half of the omission traces to an unresolved V gene where checked; the cause of the rest is unknown. V and J calls and clone size are those listed in that table; D and trimming were worked out from the DNA. The sample table holds 170,000 or so clones, of which 87% were seen once. 2.6% of the sample belongs to the ten largest clones.

Study-level results and caveats: After two AZD1222 doses, spike-specific TCR breadth and depth were significantly higher than at day 0 and than in MenACWY recipients. The vaccine-associated CD4 TCRs covered the entire spike protein, and the dominant responses fell in regions 160-218 and 743-854. In the small 56-69-year group, the increase in depth fell short of significance, most likely because of low power. Because no day 14 peak-response samples were available, repertoires were characterized only after the peak T cell response. Participants were mostly white British, with more females than males. The authors suggested clonal diversity may have been underestimated. Nearly half of unique spike-specific TCRs reportedly recognized epitopes outside regions mutated in the B.1.351 and B.1.1.7 variants. Only six AZD1222 recipients were SARS-CoV-2 seropositive at baseline, limiting conclusions about previously exposed vaccinees.

The specimen was peripheral blood, collected on day 0 of AZD1222 vaccination. Rearrangement joined TRBV3-1 (or the pseudogene TRBV3-2) to TRBJ2-7; a confident D gene designation cannot be given. The TCR sequence derives from an adult in good health. The CDR3 corresponds to CASSQVKHEQYF. The DNA is as follows: TGTGCCAGCAGCCAAGTTAAGCACGAGCAGTACTTC.